This entry lists 11 T cell receptor beta chains sequenced from one sample in a study of T cell repertoires in cytomegalovirus infection (dated by TCRdb to 2018 to 2020). These reads were obtained on an Illumina HiSeq 1500. TCRdb reworked the public reads: Q25 trimming with fastp, MiXCR clone assembly, productive beta chains retained. All rows with the same CDR3 protein become a single entry with the most common DNA and genes. In this sample the table shows a few hundred thousand distinct CDR3 sequences, approximately 15% of which occur a single time. 40% to 55% of the sample lies in the top ten. Sequences were obtained from CD8+ T cells from PBMCs. All receptors come from a human donor in good health (CMV status not recorded). Some clones in this sample may be carry-over from other donors' samples.

This clonotype was seen repeatedly, ten times or more. The chain is built from TRBV11-2 and TRBJ1-4, with TRBD1 as a possible D gene (5 bases). V dropped 6 bases and J dropped 3 bases, with 32 bases sitting between them. Germline CDR1 and CDR2: SGHAT and FQNNGV. The CDR3 is 21 amino acids. The CDR3 DNA is TGTGCCAGCAGGGCACGGGGCGCGGGTAGATTCGATCGATCACCTAATGAAAAACTGTTTTTT. This gives the protein CASRARGAGRFDRSPNEKLFF.

As DNA, the CDR3 is TGTGCCAGCAGCACCGGTAGGGGGGGCCTTTGGGATGAGCAGTTCTTC. It specifies CASSTGRGGLWDEQFF. This chain links TRBV12-3 or TRBV12-4 with TRBJ2-1, with D tentatively TRBD2 (7 bases). The CDR3 is 16 amino acids. The ends were cut back, 6 bases at V and 8 bases at J, with 23 bases in the middle.

This clonotype was counted ten times or more. The chain combines TRBV7-9 with TRBJ2-1; 10 positions match TRBD2. Trimming removed 6 bases from V and 2 bases from J; junction bases left unmatched: 4. Per germline, CDR1 SEHNR and CDR2 FQNEAQ (reference sequence). The CDR3 loop spans 15 amino acids. This chain's CDR3 is CASSSSGGPYNEQFF. The CDR3 region has the DNA TGTGCCAGCAGTTCTAGCGGGGGACCCTACAATGAGCAGTTCTTC.

V and J are TRBV11-2 and TRBJ1-2, with 7 bases matching TRBD1. This CDR3 spans 16 amino acids. Germline CDR1 is SGHAT and CDR2 is FQNNGV. With 0 bases clipped from V and 0 bases from J, the junction kept 4 bases outside the gene matches. CDR3 in DNA: TGTGCCAGCAGCTTAGATTACAGGGGCGCTAACTATGGCTACACCTTC. It translates to CASSLDYRGANYGYTF.

There are a few counts of this clonotype. The chain links TRBV6-1 to TRBJ1-1, with D perhaps TRBD1 (5 bases). Germline values: CDR1 MNHNS, CDR2 SASEGT. The CDR3 extends over 16 amino acids. Deletions cut 0 bases from V and 5 bases from J, with 16 bases between. DNA of the CDR3: TGTGCCAGCAGTGAAGCGGACGTGACCGGGGGAACTGAAGCTTTCTTT. It specifies CASSEADVTGGTEAFF.

This clonotype was counted between two and nine times. The V gene is TRBV6-6, the J gene TRBJ1-6; no reliable D call. Looked up from germline, CDR1 is MNHNY and CDR2 is SVGAGI (reference sequence). CDR3 size: 15 residues. V gave up 2 bases and J gave up 4 bases, with 9 bases separating them. CDR3 protein: CASSYLANYNSPLHF. The DNA for the CDR3 is TGTGCCAGCAGTTACCTAGCCAATTATAATTCACCCCTCCACTTT.

This chain connects TRBV28 to TRBJ1-1; 10 bases align to TRBD1. J gave up 4 bases and V 2 bases, and 7 bases lay outside the gene matches. This CDR3 is 16 amino acids long. Germline values: CDR1 MDHEN, CDR2 SYDVKM. CDR3 in amino acids: CASSLGPGQGSTEAFF. In DNA, the CDR3 is TGTGCCAGCAGTTTAGGGCCGGGACAGGGGAGCACTGAAGCTTTCTTT.

This clonotype was seen more than once but under ten times. This chain connects TRBV28 to TRBJ1-1, with D maybe TRBD1 (6 bases). CDR1 is MDHEN and CDR2 is SYDVKM in the germline V gene. The length of the CDR3 is 14 residues. Trimming shortened V by 5 bases and J by 5 bases, and 15 bases separated the two germline ends. DNA for the CDR3: TGTGCCAGCAGTATTACAGGGCTCGGGACTGAAGCTTTCTTT. Protein: CASSITGLGTEAFF.

This clonotype occurred many times. The gene calls are TRBV29-1 and TRBJ1-5; TRBD1 matches 9 bases. The CDR3 has 14 amino acids. Germline assignment: CDR1 SQVTM and CDR2 ANQGSEA. With 3 bases clipped from V and 7 bases from J, the junction kept 7 bases outside the gene matches. The CDR3 spells CSVDDTGGRQPQHF. The CDR3, as DNA: TGCAGCGTTGATGACACAGGGGGCAGGCAGCCCCAGCATTTT.

The chain links TRBV12-3 or TRBV12-4 to TRBJ1-1, with D hard to call. The CDR3 covers 14 residues. The V end was cut by 1 base, the J end by 2 bases, with 8 bases between. The CDR3, as DNA: TGTGCCAGCAGTTTAGGGGAATATAACACTGAAGCTTTCTTT. Protein product: CASSLGEYNTEAFF.

This rearrangement joins TRBV6-2 or TRBV6-3 to TRBJ2-1, with no clear D. V gave up 0 bases and J gave up 6 bases, with 6 bases separating them. The germline V gene encodes CDR1 MNHEY and CDR2 SVGEGT. The CDR3 spans 13 residues. CDR3 DNA sequence: TGTGCCAGCAGTTACTCTTTGCGCAATGAGCAGTTCTTC. Protein sequence: CASSYSLRNEQFF.